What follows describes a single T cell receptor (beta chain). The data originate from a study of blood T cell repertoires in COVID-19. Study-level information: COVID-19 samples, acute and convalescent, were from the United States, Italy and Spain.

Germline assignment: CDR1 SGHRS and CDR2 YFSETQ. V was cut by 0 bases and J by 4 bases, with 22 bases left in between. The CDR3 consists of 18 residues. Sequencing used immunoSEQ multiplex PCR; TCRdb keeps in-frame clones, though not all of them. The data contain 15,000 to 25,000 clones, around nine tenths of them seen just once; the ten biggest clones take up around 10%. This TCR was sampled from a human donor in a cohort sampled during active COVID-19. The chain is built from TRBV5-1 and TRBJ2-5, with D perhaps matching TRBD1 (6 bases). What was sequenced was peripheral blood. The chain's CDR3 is CASSLGVGAAGAGETQYF. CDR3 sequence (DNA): TGCGCCAGCAGCTTGGGGGTCGGGGCGGCAGGGGCAGGAGAGACCCAGTACTTC.